Presented here are 20 T cell receptor beta chains from one specimen sequenced in a study of vaccination effects on CD4 cells after COVID-19. Viral peptide pool expansion of antigen-specific CD4+ T cells preceded sequencing in the ViraFEST assay. Upon completion of roughly ten days in culture, CD4+ T cells were isolated. The vaccine given was either BNT162b2 or mRNA-1273, in two doses. Here immunoSEQ multiplex PCR was the method, and the copy in TCRdb shows in-frame clones only, minus some. The table lists 25,000 to 30,000 clones, 73% of them singletons, with 9.5% to 13% in the top ten. No antigen is known for these receptors. The sequences come from CD4+ T cells from PBMCs cultured with HCoV-NL63 spike peptides, collected after COVID-19 vaccination. The source of these receptors is a human donor who received a COVID-19 vaccine.

This clone was seen only a few times. The chain carries TRBV29-1 and TRBJ1-2; tentative D call: TRBD1 (5 bases). The V end was cut by 5 bases, the J end by 4 bases, with 23 bases between. This CDR3 is built from 16 residues. Germline values: CDR1 SQVTM, CDR2 ANQGSEA. CDR3 sequence: CSVLFSSGTFRYGYTF. CDR3 nucleotide sequence: TGCAGCGTTCTTTTTTCATCAGGGACGTTTCGCTATGGCTACACCTTC. Using reference TRBV29-1 and TRBJ1-2 for the parts outside the CDR3, the full variable domain is SAVISQKPSRDICQRGTSLTIQCQVDSQVTMMFWYRQQPGQSLTLIATANQGSEATYESGFVIDKFPISRPNLTFSTLTVSNMSPEDSSIYLCSVLFSSGTFRYGYTFGSGTRLTVV.

The chain links TRBV6-1 to TRBJ1-4; D possibly corresponds to TRBD1 (6 bases). V was cut by 2 bases and J by 5 bases, with 12 bases left in between. The CDR3 extends over 15 amino acids. CDR1 and CDR2 (germline): MNHNS, SASEGT. CDR3 residues: CASSERGAENEKLFF. CDR3 DNA sequence: TGTGCCAGCAGTGAAAGGGGGGCGGAAAATGAAAAACTGTTTTTT.

This rearrangement joins TRBV18 to TRBJ2-5; no clear D. Trimming took 0 bases from V and 3 from J, leaving 5 bases between them. The CDR3 runs 13 residues. Germline values: CDR1 KGHSH, CDR2 LQKENI. CDR3 sequence: CASSPPVEETQYF. CDR3 in DNA: TGTGCCAGCTCACCACCGGTGGAAGAGACCCAGTACTTC.

Worth noting for this clone: Relative to the germline gene, one junction end is altered; a read error may explain this. V gene TRBV7-2 combines with J gene TRBJ2-3, with 11 bases lining up with TRBD2. From germline, CDR1 is SGHTA and CDR2 FQGNSA. CDR3 size: 17 residues. The CDR3 DNA sequence: TGTGCCAGCAGCATAGCCGGGACTAGCGGCAGCACAGATACGCAGTATTTT. It specifies CASSIAGTSGSTDTQYF.

This clone showed up just a few times. The J gene is TRBJ1-5, the V gene TRBV3-1 (or the pseudogene TRBV3-2); a possible D gene is TRBD1 (5 bases). Germline V lookup: CDR1 LGHDT, CDR2 YNNKEL (reference sequence). The CDR3 is 16 amino acids. V lost 1 base and J 0 bases, leaving 10 bases between the germline ends. The CDR3 sequence: CASSQGGGYSNQPQHF. The CDR3 bases are TGTGCCAGCAGCCAAGGTGGGGGATATAGCAATCAGCCCCAGCATTTT.

This clone appeared a single time. The rearrangement uses TRBV19 and TRBJ2-7; 11 bases agree with TRBD2. Germline CDR1 LNHDA, CDR2 SQIVND (reference sequence). CDR3 length equals 14 residues. The J segment lost 4 bases and the V segment lost 8 bases, leaving 7 bases of the junction unmatched. This chain's CDR3 is CASSVAGGLYEQYF. CDR3 sequence (DNA): TGTGCCAGTTCTGTAGCGGGGGGGTTGTACGAGCAGTACTTC.

The J gene is TRBJ1-1, the V gene TRBV12-3 or TRBV12-4, with D uncertain. The CDR3 contains 12 residues. V lost 2 bases and J lost 1, with 2 bases in between. The CDR3 nucleotides are TGTGCCAGCAGTTTACGGAACACTGAAGCTTTCTTT. Protein sequence: CASSLRNTEAFF.

V gene TRBV2 combines with J gene TRBJ1-1; D not resolved. Germline loops: CDR1 SNHLY, CDR2 FYNNEI. V lost 7 bases to trimming and J lost 1 base, with 10 bases between them. CDR3 length equals 13 residues. This chain's CDR3 is CASTILENTEAFF. The DNA of the CDR3 is TGTGCCAGCACCATACTCGAGAACACTGAAGCTTTCTTT.

This chain joins TRBV7-2 and TRBJ2-7, with TRBD2 as a possible D gene (7 bases). This CDR3 is 13 amino acids long. V was clipped by 7 bases and J by 4 bases, with 14 bases between them. Germline CDR1 and CDR2: SGHTA and FQGNSA. Here the CDR3 DNA reads TGTGCCAGCATCCGAGGGGGGGGTTACGAGCAGTACTTC. It yields the protein CASIRGGGYEQYF.

The J gene is TRBJ1-6, the V gene TRBV7-8; no firm D call. Trimming shortened V by 2 bases and J by 6 bases, and 14 bases separated the two germline ends. Germline-derived CDR1 and CDR2 are SGHVS and FQNEAQ. This CDR3 is built from 16 residues. The CDR3 region has the DNA TGTGCCAGCAGCTTATTTTCGGGATCGGGTAATTCACCCCTCCACTTT. This encodes CASSLFSGSGNSPLHF.

This rearrangement joins TRBV29-1 to TRBJ2-1, with TRBD1 matching 10 bases. The CDR3 spans 14 residues. The trim removed 8 bases at V and 2 bases at J, leaving 6 bases unmatched. The V gene's germline CDR1 is SQVTM and CDR2 ANQGSEA. CDR3 coding DNA: TGCAGCAAATCCGGGACAGGGGCCTACAATGAGCAGTTCTTC. Its protein is CSKSGTGAYNEQFF.

This sequence joins TRBV2 and TRBJ1-2, with D maybe TRBD1 (5 bases). V lost 8 bases and J 5 bases, leaving 12 bases between the germline ends. Germline CDR1 is SNHLY and CDR2 is FYNNEI. The CDR3 runs 12 residues. CDR3 DNA sequence: TGTGCCAGCGGCAGGGTTGGATATGGCTACACCTTC. This translates into CASGRVGYGYTF.

The CDR3 sequence: CASSRGGSRSYSNQPQHF. The CDR3 bases are TGTGCCAGCAGCAGGGGAGGTAGCCGGTCTTATAGCAATCAGCCCCAGCATTTT. The chain has TRBV21-1 and TRBJ1-5. TRBV21-1 is a pseudogene. CDR3 size: 18 residues.

The chain uses TRBV6-2 or TRBV6-3 and TRBJ1-2; TRBD1 might be the D (5 bases). V lost 2 bases and J lost 1, with 5 bases in between. From germline, CDR1 is MNHEY and CDR2 SVGEGT. The CDR3 is 13 amino acids. Written as DNA, the CDR3 is TGTGCCAGCAGTTACACAGGTAACTATGGCTACACCTTC. Translated, it gives CASSYTGNYGYTF.

Only a few counts were recorded for this clone. The chain uses TRBV5-1 and TRBJ2-1, with D uncertain. The CDR3 covers 14 residues. V shed 0 bases and J shed 7 bases, with 11 bases lying between them. CDR1 and CDR2 from the germline V gene are SGHRS and YFSETQ. The DNA for the CDR3 is TGCGCCAGCAGCTTGGATACCGAGTTGAATGAGCAGTTCTTC. It translates to CASSLDTELNEQFF.

The rearrangement joins TRBV28 to TRBJ2-3, with 15 bases fitting TRBD2. Looked up from germline, CDR1 is MDHEN and CDR2 is SYDVKM. Losses at the gene ends were 4 bases for V and 1 base for J; bases not matched to a gene: 6. The CDR3 loop spans 18 amino acids. The CDR3 loop reads CASSSGTSGRIGTDTQYF. The CDR3 DNA reads TGTGCCAGCAGTTCGGGGACTAGCGGGAGGATAGGCACAGATACGCAGTATTTT. Supplemented by reference TRBV28 and TRBJ2-3, the full variable domain reads DVKVTQSSRYLVKRTGEKVFLECVQDMDHENMFWYRQDPGLGLRLIYFSYDVKMKEKGDIPEGYSVSREKKERFSLILESASTNQTSMYLCASSSGTSGRIGTDTQYFGPGTRLTVL.

In its sample, this clone was seen once. At one end the junction does not follow the germline gene, possibly because of a read error. This chain joins TRBV23-1 and TRBJ2-7; TRBD1 matches at 7 bases. TRBV23-1 falls under the ORF class, with uncertain function. There are 14 residues in the CDR3. The DNA of the CDR3 is TGCGCCAGCAGTCAATCGGGCAGCTATTATCGGGACAGCTTC. Translation gives CASSQSGSYYRDSF.

The chain employs TRBV19 and TRBJ2-4; D unclear. The CDR3 sequence is 15 residues long. The V end lost 1 base, the J end lost 4 bases, and 11 bases lay between the germline ends. Germline V gives CDR1 LNHDA, CDR2 SQIVND (reference sequence). The CDR3 DNA sequence: TGTGCCAGTAGTATAGTAGGGCGGCTGAAAAACATTCAGTACTTC. This sequence encodes CASSIVGRLKNIQYF.

The CDR3 loop reads CASSRGLTAGANVLTF. The CDR3 nucleotides are TGTGCCAGTAGTCGCGGACTCACGGCTGGGGCCAACGTCCTGACTTTC. The rearrangement links TRBV19 to TRBJ2-6; D may be TRBD2 (5 bases). The V and J ends lost 5 bases and 2 bases respectively, with 13 bases between them. This CDR3 has 16 residues. The germline V gene has CDR1 LNHDA and CDR2 SQIVND (reference sequence).

This rearrangement joins TRBV10-1 to TRBJ1-2; tentative D call: TRBD1 (6 bases). This CDR3 comprises 13 residues. Between the trimmed V and J ends, which lost 3 bases and 8 bases, there was a span of 13 bases. Germline CDR1 WNHNN, CDR2 SYGVQD (reference sequence). This CDR3 is CASSDRGNRGYTF. DNA for the CDR3: TGCGCCAGCAGTGACAGGGGAAATAGAGGCTACACCTTC.